A selection of T cell receptor beta chains follows, all from one sample in a study of early T cells in non-severe SARS-CoV-2 infection. TCRdb reanalysed the 5' RACE reads using MiXCR and keeps one entry per CDR3 protein. The sample contains 25,000 to 30,000 distinct CDR3 sequences, around 6% of which appear only once. The specimen comprised whole blood, sampled at baseline. Source of these receptors: an adult who was a healthcare worker with PCR-confirmed SARS-CoV-2 infection or an uninfected control (not recorded which). Both conserved end residues are part of each CDR3. A D gene is named only where the DNA matches it firmly. Rows give clone size only sometimes, using once, few, many, or a class for an expanded clone.

J: TRBJ2-4; length: 17; D: -; V: TRBV19; size: few; DNA: TGTGCCAGTAGTATCGGCCCCACGGGACGTTTCAAAAACATTCAGTACTTC; CDR3: CASSIGPTGRFKNIQYF
J: TRBJ1-2; length: 14; D: -; V: TRBV12-3/TRBV12-4; size: few; DNA: TGTGCCAGCAGTCCGACCCCGGGAAGAGGGGGCTACACCTTC; CDR3: CASSPTPGRGGYTF
J: TRBJ2-1; length: 16; D: TRBD2; V: TRBV28; size: many; DNA: TGTGCCAGCAGTCGCCCACTAGCGGGAGGACGAAATGAGCAGTTCTTC; CDR3: CASSRPLAGGRNEQFF
J: TRBJ1-2; length: 15; D: -; V: TRBV10-3; size: many; DNA: TGTGCCATCAGTGAGTCGGGACAATTTTCCTATGGCTACACCTTC; CDR3: CAISESGQFSYGYTF
J: TRBJ2-3; length: 15; D: -; V: TRBV5-4; size: many; DNA: TGTGCCAGCAGCTTGTTCGTAGCGAGCACAGATACGCAGTATTTT; CDR3: CASSLFVASTDTQYF
J: TRBJ2-2; length: 14; D: -; V: TRBV19; size: few; DNA: TGTGCCAGTAGTATTGCGAAGTCCACCGGGGAGCTGTTTTTT; CDR3: CASSIAKSTGELFF
J: TRBJ1-6; length: 15; D: -; V: TRBV6-6; size: many; DNA: TGTGCCAGCAGCTTCGGGACAACCGATAATTCACCCCTCCACTTT; CDR3: CASSFGTTDNSPLHF
J: TRBJ1-2; length: 20; D: -; V: TRBV5-5; size: -; DNA: TGTGCCAGCAGCAGGACACAACGACTGGAGGAGGGGTCGGGCTACTATGGCTACACCTTC; CDR3: CASSRTQRLEEGSGYYGYTF
J: TRBJ2-7; length: 13; D: TRBD2; V: TRBV12-3/TRBV12-4; size: many; DNA: TGTGCCAGCACCGAACCGGGACTAGCGGTTCAGTACTTC; CDR3: CASTEPGLAVQYF
J: TRBJ2-3; length: 14; D: TRBD2; V: TRBV9; size: many; DNA: TGTGCCAGCAGCGTTACTAGCGGGGGTGATACGCAGTATTTT; CDR3: CASSVTSGGDTQYF
J: TRBJ1-2; length: 14; D: -; V: TRBV28; size: many; DNA: TGTGCCAGCAGTTTGGCGGGAGGGAACTATGGCTACACCTTC; CDR3: CASSLAGGNYGYTF
J: TRBJ2-1; length: 19; D: TRBD2; V: TRBV11-2; size: many; DNA: TGTGCCAGCAGCTCCCCCGGGACTAGCGGGAGGGCCCCCTACAATGAGCAGTTCTTC; CDR3: CASSSPGTSGRAPYNEQFF
J: TRBJ2-7; length: 14; D: TRBD1; V: TRBV7-2; size: many; DNA: TGTGCCAGCAGCTTCCGGTCCAGGGGGTCTGAGCAGTACTTC; CDR3: CASSFRSRGSEQYF
J: TRBJ1-1; length: 13; D: -; V: TRBV2; size: few; DNA: TGTGCCAGCAGTAAGGCTGGTCACACTGAAGCTTTCTTT; CDR3: CASSKAGHTEAFF
J: TRBJ2-1; length: 15; D: -; V: TRBV28; size: many; DNA: TGTGCCAGCAGTGAGGTTCCAGACAGGTACAATGAGCAGTTCTTC; CDR3: CASSEVPDRYNEQFF
J: TRBJ2-6; length: 14; D: -; V: TRBV3-1; size: many; DNA: TGTGCCAGCAGCCAAAGCTCTGGGGCCAACGTCCTGACTTTC; CDR3: CASSQSSGANVLTF
J: TRBJ1-3; length: 14; D: -; V: TRBV7-8; size: -; DNA: TGTGCCAGCAGCCTGTGGGAGACTGGAAACACCATATATTTT; CDR3: CASSLWETGNTIYF
J: TRBJ1-5; length: 15; D: -; V: TRBV4-1; size: many; DNA: TGCGCCAGCAGCCAAGATTGGGTAAGCAATCAGCCCCAGCATTTT; CDR3: CASSQDWVSNQPQHF
J: TRBJ2-3; length: 13; D: -; V: TRBV20-1; size: -; DNA: TGCAGTGCTAGGGGTCCCCCCACAGATACGCAGTATTTT; CDR3: CSARGPPTDTQYF
J: TRBJ2-3; length: 15; D: TRBD1; V: TRBV12-3/TRBV12-4; size: few; DNA: TGTGCCAGCAATCCTCAGGGGGCTAACACAGATACGCAGTATTTT; CDR3: CASNPQGANTDTQYF
J: TRBJ2-3; length: 14; D: -; V: TRBV7-2; size: few; DNA: TGTGCCAGCAGCTTAGCGGGGGGGCTAGATACGCAGTATTTT; CDR3: CASSLAGGLDTQYF
J: TRBJ1-5; length: 13; D: TRBD1; V: TRBV6-2/TRBV6-3; size: many; DNA: TGTGCCAGCAGTACAGGGGTTATACAGCCCCAGCATTTT; CDR3: CASSTGVIQPQHF
J: TRBJ1-6; length: 16; D: -; V: TRBV27; size: few; DNA: TGTGCCAGCAGGCTCACCACACTCGGACTAAATTCACCCCTCCACTTT; CDR3: CASRLTTLGLNSPLHF
J: TRBJ2-5; length: 13; D: -; V: TRBV30; size: many; DNA: TGTGCCCACGAGGTTGGGCAGGGGAGGACCCAGTACTTC; CDR3: CAHEVGQGRTQYF
J: TRBJ1-2; length: 15; D: -; V: TRBV11-2; size: -; DNA: TGTGCCAGCAGCCTCTCCAGGGAGGGAAACTATGGCTACACCTTC; CDR3: CASSLSREGNYGYTF
J: TRBJ1-5; length: 15; D: -; V: TRBV6-2/TRBV6-3; size: -; DNA: TGTGCCAGCAGTTACATTACAGGGTCCAATCAGCCCCAGCATTTT; CDR3: CASSYITGSNQPQHF
J: TRBJ1-3; length: 14; D: -; V: TRBV12-3/TRBV12-4; size: many; DNA: TGTGCCAGCAGTCAGGGGTACTCTGGAAACACCATATATTTT; CDR3: CASSQGYSGNTIYF
J: TRBJ1-2; length: 16; D: TRBD1; V: TRBV29-1; size: -; DNA: TGCAGCGTTGAAGAGCCGGGACAGTCAATAACTTATGGCTACACCTTC; CDR3: CSVEEPGQSITYGYTF
J: TRBJ2-3; length: 15; D: TRBD2; V: TRBV5-1; size: many; DNA: TGCGCCAGCAGCTTTAGCGGGGGGGCCTCAGATACGCAGTATTTT; CDR3: CASSFSGGASDTQYF
J: TRBJ2-1; length: 15; D: -; V: TRBV12-3/TRBV12-4; size: many; DNA: TGTGCCAGCAGTTTGAGGGGGAGCTCCTACAATGAGCAGTTCTTC; CDR3: CASSLRGSSYNEQFF
J: TRBJ1-5; length: 16; D: -; V: TRBV20-1; size: many; DNA: TGCAGTGCGCCCCTCGGATCAGGGGATAGCAATCAGCCCCAGCATTTT; CDR3: CSAPLGSGDSNQPQHF
J: TRBJ2-3; length: 13; D: TRBD1; V: TRBV19; size: few; DNA: TGTGCCAGTAGGGACAGGAACACAGATACGCAGTATTTT; CDR3: CASRDRNTDTQYF
J: TRBJ2-7; length: 13; D: -; V: TRBV20-1; size: few; DNA: TGCAGTGCTATCGGCGGGGAAAACTACGAGCAGTACTTC; CDR3: CSAIGGENYEQYF
J: TRBJ2-2; length: 16; D: TRBD2; V: TRBV24-1; size: many; DNA: TGTGCCACCAGTGATTTAGCTAGCGGGAGATCCGGGGAGCTGTTTTTT; CDR3: CATSDLASGRSGELFF
J: TRBJ1-1; length: 13; D: TRBD1; V: TRBV20-1; size: many; DNA: TGCAGTGCCGCCGGGACAGGGGATACTGAAGCTTTCTTT; CDR3: CSAAGTGDTEAFF
J: TRBJ2-5; length: 13; D: -; V: TRBV12-3/TRBV12-4; size: many; DNA: TGTGCCAGCACCATGGGGAAGCAAGAGACCCAGTACTTC; CDR3: CASTMGKQETQYF
J: TRBJ1-2; length: 10; D: -; V: TRBV20-1; size: many; DNA: TGCAGTGCTGGGACCTTCGGCTACACCTTC; CDR3: CSAGTFGYTF
J: TRBJ2-2; length: 17; D: TRBD1; V: TRBV27; size: many; DNA: TGTGCCAGCAGTATCGGGACAGGGAGGGCGAACACCGGGGAGCTGTTTTTT; CDR3: CASSIGTGRANTGELFF
J: TRBJ1-4; length: 16; D: -; V: TRBV20-1; size: few; DNA: TGCAGTGCTAAGAGAGGGCGCTGGGCAACTAATGAAAAACTGTTTTTT; CDR3: CSAKRGRWATNEKLFF
J: TRBJ1-1; length: 14; D: -; V: TRBV6-5; size: many; DNA: TGTGCCAGCAGTCAACACCAGCTGAACACTGAAGCTTTCTTT; CDR3: CASSQHQLNTEAFF
J: TRBJ1-5; length: 15; D: -; V: TRBV18; size: many; DNA: TGTGCCAGCTCCCCCAACGGACAGACCCAAGAACCCCAGCATTTT; CDR3: CASSPNGQTQEPQHF
J: TRBJ1-5; length: 15; D: -; V: TRBV4-3; size: many; DNA: TGCGCCAGCAGCCAAGACAGGGGCCCTAATCAGCCCCAGCATTTT; CDR3: CASSQDRGPNQPQHF
J: TRBJ2-7; length: 17; D: -; V: TRBV5-1; size: many; DNA: TGCGCCAGCAGCTTTCATCTCCGAGACAGCGGTTTGTCCGAGCAGTACTTC; CDR3: CASSFHLRDSGLSEQYF
J: TRBJ2-3; length: 14; D: -; V: TRBV12-3/TRBV12-4; size: few; DNA: TGTGCCAGCAGTCCCCGGGCTTTCACAGATACGCAGTATTTT; CDR3: CASSPRAFTDTQYF
J: TRBJ2-1; length: 14; D: TRBD2; V: TRBV18; size: many; DNA: TGTGCCAGCTCGGGACTAGCGGAATACAATGAGCAGTTCTTC; CDR3: CASSGLAEYNEQFF
J: TRBJ2-1; length: 18; D: TRBD1; V: TRBV12-3/TRBV12-4; size: many; DNA: TGTGCCAGCAATCCCGGGACAGGGGCATTAAGCTCCTACAATGAGCAGTTCTTC; CDR3: CASNPGTGALSSYNEQFF
J: TRBJ2-1; length: 15; D: TRBD2; V: TRBV6-1; size: few; DNA: TGTGCCACCATGACTAGCGGGGACCCCTACAATGAGCAGTTCTTC; CDR3: CATMTSGDPYNEQFF
J: TRBJ2-1; length: 16; D: -; V: TRBV7-9; size: many; DNA: TGTGCCAGCAGCTTTAGACAGGAGCTCACCTACAATGAGCAGTTCTTC; CDR3: CASSFRQELTYNEQFF
J: TRBJ2-5; length: 14; D: -; V: TRBV14; size: many; DNA: TGTGCCAGCAGCCAAGTGTACAGGCAAGAGACCCAGTACTTC; CDR3: CASSQVYRQETQYF
J: TRBJ2-7; length: 12; D: -; V: TRBV28; size: -; DNA: TGTGCCAGCCTTGGCGTCTCCTACGAGCAGTACTTC; CDR3: CASLGVSYEQYF
J: TRBJ1-5; length: 14; D: -; V: TRBV5-1; size: many; DNA: TGCGCCAGCAGCTTGGACAGCTCCAATCAGCCCCAGCATTTT; CDR3: CASSLDSSNQPQHF
J: TRBJ2-3; length: 18; D: TRBD2; V: TRBV12-3/TRBV12-4; size: many; DNA: TGTGCCAGCACCACCCGCGCGCGGGAGGGCCGAGGCACAGATACGCAGTATTTT; CDR3: CASTTRAREGRGTDTQYF
J: TRBJ2-7; length: 15; D: TRBD1; V: TRBV4-2; size: many; DNA: TGTGCCAGCAGCCAAGGGGCCGGGACAGGGGGCGAGCAGTACTTC; CDR3: CASSQGAGTGGEQYF
J: TRBJ1-5; length: 14; D: -; V: TRBV20-1; size: -; DNA: TGCAGTGCTGGAGGGGAGTGGGGAGATCAGCCCCAGCATTTT; CDR3: CSAGGEWGDQPQHF
J: TRBJ2-4; length: 17; D: -; V: TRBV20-1; size: many; DNA: TGCAGTGCTGGCAACTCCCGATCCCCAGGCGCCAAAAACATTCAGTACTTC; CDR3: CSAGNSRSPGAKNIQYF
J: TRBJ1-5; length: 12; D: -; V: TRBV7-2; size: many; DNA: TGTGCCAGCAGCTCGATGAATCAGCCCCAGCATTTT; CDR3: CASSSMNQPQHF
J: TRBJ2-1; length: 15; D: -; V: TRBV12-3/TRBV12-4; size: -; DNA: TGTGCCAGCAGTCCCGCCCAGGGGTCCTACAATGAGCAGTTCTTC; CDR3: CASSPAQGSYNEQFF
J: TRBJ2-7; length: 14; D: TRBD1; V: TRBV2; size: many; DNA: TGTGCCAGCAGCGGGGGACAGGGTTTGGGCGAGCAGTACTTC; CDR3: CASSGGQGLGEQYF
J: TRBJ2-7; length: 15; D: -; V: TRBV5-5; size: many; DNA: TGTGCCAGCAGCTTGGTAGGGGTTAGGGATTACGAGCAGTACTTC; CDR3: CASSLVGVRDYEQYF